Here is one T cell receptor beta chain with its context. Its antigen specificity is not known. Base-call qualities are not available, and no considerably larger clone is one nucleotide away. This sample was taken from a study of cytotoxic CD8 clonotypes in ibrutinib-treated CLL (dated by TCRdb to the early 2020s). Some background on the complete study: The cohort had about a dozen relapsed/refractory and more than 14 treatment-naive patients; 17 were IGHV unmutated. Partial responses were observed in about 25 patients and complete responses in 2; after a median follow-up of 68 months, remission was maintained in around 14 patients and progression was observed in roughly twelve. The response samples were drawn at a median of around eleven months into treatment, with a range of roughly 6 to 36 months. On average, each sample had roughly 250,000 productive templates and tens of thousands of productive rearrangements. Longitudinal samples were obtainable from about 30% of the roughly 90 participants in the trial. Cryopreserved peripheral blood mononuclear cells were obtained prior to treatment, at the time of response, and at either disease progression or sustained remission.

Each clonotype received, on average, 10x coverage in deep resolution sequencing performed on a MiSeq, where the target depth lay between 1 in 1 million and 1 in 200,000 T cells. The immunoSEQ hsTCRB Kit was used to generate the TCR beta libraries. Per the original workflow: ImmunoSEQ Data Assistant and ImmunoSEQ Analyzer were used for data analysis, and V, D and J genes were assigned according to IMGT definitions. Clonality, which ranges from 0 to 1, was calculated by subtracting the normalized Shannon entropy of productive rearrangement frequencies from one. Only overrepresented clonotypes making up at least 0.05% of the repertoire of each patient were included in the public clonotype analysis. Roughly 12 age-matched healthy donor repertoires from immuneACCESS were used as controls for clonality. TCRdb carries this immuneACCESS record with in-frame sequences only. Its versions omit some clonotypes, under half of them owing to an unresolved V gene in the studies checked, with the rest unexplained. Clone size and the V and J calls come from that table; the DNA yielded D and trimming. The sample table contains about 30,000 clones; only one count was recorded for approximately 54% of them. The ten most abundant clones make up approximately 5.4% of the sample.

The CDR3 numbers 14 residues from cysteine through phenylalanine. The sequence is cut down to CDR3 DNA, 42 bases in frame from base 1. The CDR1 and CDR2 encoded by the germline V gene (reference sequence) are MNHEY and SMNVEV. At the junction V is shortened by 5 bases and J by 4 bases, with 9 bases in between. The paper as a whole reports these results and caveats: Public clonotypes were rare and either shrank or stayed stable during treatment, and the rise in clonality at ibrutinib response reflected expansion of private clonotypes. Sustained-remission and progressing patients did not have matched sampling times, and lymph node repertoires were not examined. Baseline clonality exceeded that of age-matched healthy donors and correlated strongly with circulating CD8+ T-cell counts. An increase in clonality was observed at ibrutinib response, with clonality remaining stable during sustained remission and falling back toward baseline at progression.

Approximately 2 micrograms of genomic DNA were extracted from cryopreserved PBMCs for TCR beta library preparation. Longitudinal blood samples from CLL patients on ibrutinib monotherapy were analyzed using high-throughput TCR beta sequencing. The patients were enrolled in a single-center, open-label phase 2 trial of ibrutinib monotherapy. The chain was built from TRBV27 and TRBJ2-6, with the D segment identity uncertain. This receptor was identified in a human donor with chronic lymphocytic leukemia. Specimen: PBMCs, collected before ibrutinib treatment. The nucleotide sequence is TGTGCCAGCAGTAGGGCCGGGGGGGCCAACGTCCTGACTTTC. The resulting protein is CASSRAGGANVLTF.